The rows below give T cell receptor beta chains drawn from one sample of a study of OX40 agonist ivuxolimab in advanced cancers. The assay was immunoSEQ multiplex PCR, and TCRdb's table has in-frame clones only and misses some. This table holds around 76,000 clones, 86% found once. This specimen was CD4+ or CD8+ T cells sorted from blood, taken in a trial of the OX40 agonist ivuxolimab. These receptors all stem from an adult with an advanced solid tumor such as melanoma, head and neck, liver or kidney cancer. Each CDR3 is given with its conserved first and last residue. A D gene is named only where the DNA matches it firmly.

>TRBJ1-6|TRBV6-5|-
CASSYLQTSPLHF
>TRBJ2-3|TRBV5-8|TRBD2
CASRNGGGNTDTQYF
>TRBJ1-2|TRBV7-2|-
CASSLVGLDGYTF
>TRBJ1-6|TRBV6-1|TRBD1
CASSELDRDWGGSPLHF
>TRBJ1-2|TRBV6-5|-
CASRVGTTTAYGYTF
>TRBJ1-6|TRBV6-1|-
CASSTEGGVGSPLHF
>TRBJ1-3|TRBV2|-
CASKRGLENTIYF
>TRBJ2-5|TRBV10-3|TRBD1
CAISEPNKGQPVGETQYF
>TRBJ2-7|TRBV7-9|TRBD1
CASSWGTDYEQYF
>TRBJ2-7|TRBV28|-
CASSLLSREQYF
>TRBJ2-7|TRBV11-2|TRBD2
CASIQHGTSGATVYEQYF
>TRBJ2-3|TRBV7-3|TRBD2
CASSSLAGGVDTQYF
>TRBJ1-3|TRBV7-6|-
CASSLDRGSGNTIYF
>TRBJ2-7|TRBV6-1|-
CASRNRAGGNEQYF
>TRBJ1-5|TRBV28|-
CASSFLSQPQHF
>TRBJ1-2|TRBV9|TRBD1
CASSARTGGELYGYTF
>TRBJ1-5|TRBV11-2|-
CASSPEGPSSNQPQHF
>TRBJ1-1|TRBV6-5|-
CASSHQGTEAFF
>TRBJ2-3|TRBV2|-
CASRDFTDTQYF
>TRBJ2-7|TRBV5-1|-
CASSLSGGGYEQYF
>TRBJ2-5|TRBV7-3|TRBD1
CASSPPDRGRETQYF